The source of this TCR beta chain is a study of blood T cell repertoires in COVID-19. Study-level background: Sources were T cells, B-cell-depleted T cells, or PBMCs; the material itself was cDNA or gDNA.

Trimming took off 5 bases at V and 0 bases at J, with 12 bases between the two ends. Germline CDR1 reads SGHRS; CDR2 reads YFSETQ. CDR3 length: 15 amino acids. Sequencing was performed with immunoSEQ multiplex PCR; in TCRdb, only in-frame clones are kept and a portion is missing. The sample lists under 400,000 clones, about nine tenths occurring once. Clinical history reported by participants formed the basis on which cohorts were assigned. Up to 2 weeks before entering the study, exposed participants had met a COVID-19 case. Sequencing input: PBMCs or T cells enriched from blood (not recorded which). This receptor was taken from a woman aged 30 to 39 who had been exposed to COVID-19. This chain links TRBV5-1 with TRBJ1-3; D may be TRBD1 (5 bases). In DNA form, the CDR3 reads TGCGCCAGCAGGTCGGGGGTCTACTCTGGAAACACCATATATTTT. It is translated as CASRSGVYSGNTIYF.